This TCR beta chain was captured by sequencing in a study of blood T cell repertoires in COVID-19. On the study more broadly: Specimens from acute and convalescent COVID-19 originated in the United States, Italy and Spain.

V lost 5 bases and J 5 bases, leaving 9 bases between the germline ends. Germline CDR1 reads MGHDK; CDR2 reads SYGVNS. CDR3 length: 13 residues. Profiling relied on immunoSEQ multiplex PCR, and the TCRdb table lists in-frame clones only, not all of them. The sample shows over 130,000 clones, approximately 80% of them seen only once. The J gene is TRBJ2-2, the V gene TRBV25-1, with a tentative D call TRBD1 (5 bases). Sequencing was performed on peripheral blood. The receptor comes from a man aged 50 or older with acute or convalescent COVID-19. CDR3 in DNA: TGTGCCAGCAGTAGACCAGGGACCGGGGAGCTGTTTTTT. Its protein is CASSRPGTGELFF.